This TCR beta chain is drawn from a study of T-cell memory formation after mild COVID-19. One entry per CDR3 protein results from TCRdb running MiXCR on the 5' RACE reads. The data contain around 370,000 distinct CDR3 sequences, roughly 21% of them seen just once; the ten biggest clones take up around 13%. V lost 2 bases and J lost 4; bases outside the gene matches: 7. Germline values: CDR1 ENHRY, CDR2 SYGVKD. The CDR3 is 15 residues long. This clonotype was seen many times. The clonotype comes from an adult woman who had mild COVID-19 (a few samples of this study predate the infection). Cell type and time point are not known. This chain uses TRBV10-3 with TRBJ1-2; 7 bases are a match to TRBD1. The source material was PBMCs or a T cell subset sorted from them (not recorded which). The CDR3 region has the DNA TGTGCCATCAGTGAGGGTCGGGACAGAAGCTATGGCTACACCTTC. Amino acids: CAISEGRDRSYGYTF.